This TCR beta chain was retrieved from a study of shared clonotypes between healthy human individuals (dated by TCRdb to 2018 to 2021). A note on the overall study: The cohort included three men and a couple of women between 18 and 49 years of age. The study deeply sequenced blood TCR repertoires of about 5 healthy adults to estimate repertoire size and the extent of clonotype sharing between individuals. To increase sequencing depth and limit assay-specific biases, different laboratories used diverse techniques to prepare libraries and sequence TCR repertoires. Each donor's leukapheresis produced roughly between roughly 0.94 and 9.5 billion PBMCs.

Comments on this clone: The antigen this receptor binds is unknown. No base qualities exist here, and no much larger clone lies one base off it.

The donors were healthy, HIV-negative adults with no recently reported acute infections or vaccinations. Only Caucasian adults living in Nashville, Tennessee, USA were represented among the donors. For unsorted samples, some 100 million PBMCs were counted and genomic DNA was extracted with the QIAamp DNA Blood Mini kit. After blood collection by leukapheresis, PBMCs were isolated using Ficoll-Histopaque density gradient centrifugation and then cryopreserved in the vapor phase of liquid nitrogen. Using the deep immunoSEQ assay, TCR CDR3 regions were amplified from genomic DNA by multiplex PCR. Genomic DNA extracted from each cell subset was distributed evenly over all wells of several immunoSEQ 96-well plates, and each plate served as one replicate. For unsorted PBMC, about 0.3 ug genomic DNA, equal to 30,000 or so T cell genomes, was loaded into each replicate PCR. Unsorted PBMC genomic DNA was sequenced across ten immunoSEQ deep assay plates. Purified libraries were measured with a Qubit 3.0 fluorometer, size-checked on a Bioanalyzer 2100, and measured again with the KAPA Library Quantification kit. Every immunoSEQ 96-well plate was sequenced on a dedicated single-read 150-cycle Illumina NextSeq 550 flow cell. Concerning the study's data processing: Because only junctional sequences without quality scores were contained in the immunoSEQ output, filtering matching that applied to full-length reads could not be performed. Sequences were annotated with PyIR, a Python wrapper for IgBLAST v1.9, using IMGT germline references to assign V/J genes and CDR3. Reads with weak V/J assignments (E-value above 1e-6), missing CDR3, stop codons, out-of-frame junctions, or ambiguous translated residues were removed. V3J clonotypes were defined by identical inferred V gene, J gene, and CDR3 amino acid sequence. To compute the percentage overlap between repertoires, the number of shared unique clonotypes was divided by the size of the smaller repertoire. RTK rarefaction, the Chao1 estimator, and Recon v2.1 estimates of unobserved clonotypes were used to assess repertoire richness. Entries here come from immuneACCESS through TCRdb and include only in-frame sequences with V and J called. Some clones fail to appear in such tables; in the studies checked, an unresolved V gene covers under half of the shortfall, and the cause of the remainder is unknown. V and J calls and clone size are given by that table; D and trimming were obtained from the DNA. Within this sample are hundreds of thousands of clones, with around 81% of them counted one time only. The ten largest account for around 12% of the sample.

Here is what the overall study found, with its caveats: Sampling was restricted to blood, and TCR repertoires in tissues likely differ from the TCR repertoires found in blood. The small number of donors limited the genetic and exposure-history diversity represented. Pairwise subsampling led to the expectation that sequencing depth would affect the degree of clonotype sharing among donors.

Trimming costs V 1 base and J 2 bases, and their ends lie 9 bases apart. From the germline V gene, CDR1 is MDHEN and CDR2 is SYDVKM. Taken from cysteine to phenylalanine, the CDR3 has 14 residues. Only the CDR3 part of the read is kept: 42 bases, read in frame from the first base. Sequencing used PBMCs. The V and J segments used are TRBV28 and TRBJ2-7; the D gene is possibly TRBD1 or TRBD2, with 5 bases matching each. This sequence originates from a woman between 35 and 50 years old in good health. Some clones in this sample may be carry-over from other donors' samples. Read as DNA, the sequence is TGTGCCAGCAGTTTATTACTGGGGGCCTACGAGCAGTACTTC. Its translation is CASSLLLGAYEQYF.